The clone carrying this T cell receptor (beta chain) was recorded only once. Everyone who donated was a Caucasian adult who lived in Nashville, Tennessee. These data originate in a study of shared clonotypes between healthy human individuals. Looking at the study overall: The plates for each donor numbered three CD4 naive, three CD4 memory, two CD8 naive and one CD8 memory.

Assay: immunoSEQ multiplex PCR; the TCRdb copy retains only in-frame clones and omits some. This sample has more than 500,000 clones; about 96% occur once, and the top ten carry approximately 0.06%. The CDR3 contains 14 residues. CDR1 SGHRS and CDR2 YFSETQ come from the germline V gene. The V end was cut by 0 bases, the J end by 3 bases, with 9 bases between. This clonotype was obtained from a woman aged 30 to 39 in good health. Material for sequencing was naive CD4+ T cells sorted from blood. Subset defined: CD45RA+ positively selected. The chain employs TRBV5-1 and TRBJ1-2; possibly TRBD1 for D (5 bases). The CDR3 is CASSLAGRDYGYTF. Written as DNA, the CDR3 is TGCGCCAGCAGCTTGGCCGGCAGGGACTATGGCTACACCTTC.